Below are 4 T cell receptor beta chains sequenced from a single sample in a study of cytomegalovirus exposure and HLA in healthy donors. The PCR contained 60 Vbeta and 13 Jbeta primers. Assay used: immunoSEQ multiplex PCR; TCRdb lists only in-frame clones, some missing. The sample has around 110,000 clones; 70% to 80% are singletons. Sequencing used PBMCs. The source is a man aged 30 to 39 in good health and CMV-seropositive.

The chain is built from TRBV4-1 and TRBJ1-5, with 7 positions matching TRBD1. The CDR3 contains 16 residues. Per the germline V gene, CDR1 is MGHRA and CDR2 is YSYEKL. Trimming removed 2 bases from V and 3 bases from J; junction bases left unmatched: 7. CDR3: CASSQLPDRPNQPQHF. CDR3 DNA: TGCGCCAGCAGCCAACTCCCGGACAGGCCCAATCAGCCCCAGCATTTT.

The rearrangement links TRBV7-3 to TRBJ2-2; D unresolved. The CDR3 covers 14 residues. Trimming cost V 1 base and J 4 bases, with 7 bases left between them. CDR1 and CDR2 from the germline V gene are SGHTA and FQGTGA. Written as DNA, the CDR3 is TGTGCCAGCAGCTTAATCCCAGGCACCGGGGAGCTGTTTTTT. This encodes CASSLIPGTGELFF.

V usage is TRBV7-6 and J usage is TRBJ2-5; unclear D gene. Trimming left V 2 bases short and J 5 bases short, with 9 bases between. The CDR3 spans 13 residues. The V gene's germline CDR1 is SGHVS and CDR2 FNYEAQ. Written as DNA, the CDR3 is TGTGCCAGCAGCTTACGGCGGATCGAGACCCAGTACTTC. Translating it yields CASSLRRIETQYF.

Here the CDR3 DNA reads TGTGCCAGCAGCTTATATGCTAGCGGGCCGACCTCCTACAATGAGCAGTTCTTC. Protein product: CASSLYASGPTSYNEQFF. The chain combines TRBV7-2 with TRBJ2-1; 8 bases are a match to TRBD2. The CDR3 length is 18 residues. V lost 2 bases and J lost 0; bases outside the gene matches: 9. In germline, CDR1 is SGHTA, CDR2 FQGNSA.